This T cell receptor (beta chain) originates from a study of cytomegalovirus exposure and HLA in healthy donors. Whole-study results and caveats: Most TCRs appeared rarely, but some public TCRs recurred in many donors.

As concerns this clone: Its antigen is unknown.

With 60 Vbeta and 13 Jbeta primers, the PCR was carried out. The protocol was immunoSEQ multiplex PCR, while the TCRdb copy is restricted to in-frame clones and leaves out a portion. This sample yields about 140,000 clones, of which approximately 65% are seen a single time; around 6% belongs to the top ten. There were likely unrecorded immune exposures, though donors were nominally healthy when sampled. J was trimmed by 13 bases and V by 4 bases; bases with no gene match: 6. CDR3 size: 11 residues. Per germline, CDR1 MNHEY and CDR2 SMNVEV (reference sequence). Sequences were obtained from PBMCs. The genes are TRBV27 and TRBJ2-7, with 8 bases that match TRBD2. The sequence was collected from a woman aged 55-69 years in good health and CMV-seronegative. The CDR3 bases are TGTGCCAGCAGTTCTCTAGCGGGCACATACTTC. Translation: CASSSLAGTYF.